The source of this T cell receptor (beta chain) is a study of blood T cell repertoires in COVID-19. Across the whole study: Sites in the United States, Italy and Spain provided acute and convalescent COVID-19 samples. The analysed material was cDNA or gDNA that came from T cells, B-cell-depleted T cells, or PBMCs.

This clone was detected only once. Per the original methods: Reference gene primer amplification gave estimated nucleated cell counts. This table comes from immunoSEQ multiplex PCR, and its TCRdb copy is limited to in-frame clones, with some not included. D and trimming come from the DNA, and the V and J calls and clone size come from that table. The sample lists around 260,000 clones, around 84% occurring once. Germline loops: CDR1 SGHRS, CDR2 YFSETQ. Trimming removed 0 bases at V and 0 bases at J, with 9 bases between. The CDR3 loop spans 15 amino acids. Specimen: peripheral blood. The chain combines TRBV5-1 with TRBJ2-5, with D maybe TRBD1 (5 bases). The sequence was collected from a man aged 55 to 69 with acute or convalescent COVID-19. CDR3 sequence reads: CASSLGTLNQETQYF. The CDR3, as DNA: TGCGCCAGCAGCTTGGGGACATTAAACCAAGAGACCCAGTACTTC.